This T cell receptor beta chain was recovered during a study of immune characteristics of hereditary and idiopathic chronic pancreatitis. The table came from immunoSEQ multiplex PCR; TCRdb's copy has only in-frame clones and leaves some out. Among 9,000 to 10,000 clones listed, 70% to 80% were seen once. Patients having total pancreatectomy with islet autotransplantation provided the chronic pancreatitis pancreas tissue. V trimming: 4 bases; J trimming: 4 bases; junction bases outside the gene matches: 13. There are 19 residues in the CDR3. Germline CDR1 and CDR2: LNHDA and SQIVND (reference sequence).

The specimen sequenced was pancreas tissue with idiopathic chronic pancreatitis. V usage is TRBV19 and J usage is TRBJ2-5; 15 bases align to TRBD2. The TCR was taken from a human donor with chronic pancreatitis. The CDR3 region is CASSTLPWTSGGAGETQYF. CDR3 in DNA: TGTGCCAGTAGTACCCTCCCTTGGACTAGCGGGGGGGCAGGAGAGACCCAGTACTTC.